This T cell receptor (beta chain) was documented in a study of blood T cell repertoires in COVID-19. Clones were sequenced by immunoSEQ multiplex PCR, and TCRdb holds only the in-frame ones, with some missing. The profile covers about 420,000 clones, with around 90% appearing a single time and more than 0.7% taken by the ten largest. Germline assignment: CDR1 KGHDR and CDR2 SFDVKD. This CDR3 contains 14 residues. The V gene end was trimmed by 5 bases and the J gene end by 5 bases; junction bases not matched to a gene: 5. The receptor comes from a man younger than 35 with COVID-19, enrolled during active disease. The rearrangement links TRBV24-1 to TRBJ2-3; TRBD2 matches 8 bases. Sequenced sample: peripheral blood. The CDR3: CATSAGGPVDTQYF. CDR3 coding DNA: TGTGCCACCAGTGCGGGAGGGCCTGTAGATACGCAGTATTTT.